The rows below give T cell receptor beta chains drawn from one sample of a study of a mutant IDH1 vaccine in newly diagnosed glioma. The antigens these receptors bind are not known. Sequencing was performed with immunoSEQ multiplex PCR; in TCRdb, only in-frame clones are kept and a portion is missing. This sample yields 45,000 to 60,000 clones, of which over 75% are seen a single time; roughly 5.6% belongs to the top ten. The sample consisted of PBMCs, taken from a glioma patient whose treatment included an IDH1 peptide vaccine. Receptor source: a man between 50 and 59 years old with glioma. CDR3s include the opening cysteine and the closing phenylalanine or tryptophan. Fields, in order: CDR3 protein, CDR3 DNA, V gene, clone size, D gene, J gene. A D gene is named only where the DNA matches it firmly. Clone size is given for some rows only: seen once, a few or many times, or a class if the clone is expanded.

CDR3 protein: CAVPLPFGGYTF
CDR3 DNA: TGTGCCGTCCCCCTGCCTTTCGGTGGCTACACCTTC
V gene: TRBV7-6
clone size: .
D gene: .
J gene: TRBJ1-2

CDR3 protein: CATSREKGTLYGYTF
CDR3 DNA: TGTGCCACCAGCAGAGAAAAGGGAACACTCTATGGCTACACCTTC
V gene: TRBV15
clone size: .
D gene: .
J gene: TRBJ1-2

CDR3 protein: CSVVGGGQGGNNEQFF
CDR3 DNA: TGCAGCGTTGTCGGGGGAGGGCAGGGGGGTAACAATGAGCAGTTCTTC
V gene: TRBV29-1
clone size: .
D gene: .
J gene: TRBJ2-1

CDR3 protein: CASSAGGRTEAFF
CDR3 DNA: TGTGCCAGCAGCGCAGGGGGGCGCACTGAAGCTTTCTTT
V gene: TRBV9
clone size: .
D gene: TRBD1
J gene: TRBJ1-1

CDR3 protein: CASSPGGNYEQYF
CDR3 DNA: TGTGCCAGCAGCCCCGGGGGTAACTACGAGCAGTACTTC
V gene: TRBV11-3
clone size: .
D gene: .
J gene: TRBJ2-7

CDR3 protein: CASSLRDANYGYTF
CDR3 DNA: TGTGCCAGCAGCTTACGGGATGCTAACTATGGCTACACCTTC
V gene: TRBV7-2
clone size: .
D gene: .
J gene: TRBJ1-2

CDR3 protein: CASSEGGDAFF
CDR3 DNA: TGTGCCAGCAGTGAGGGAGGAGACGCTTTCTTT
V gene: TRBV2
clone size: .
D gene: .
J gene: TRBJ1-1

CDR3 protein: CASSKVVTEAFF
CDR3 DNA: TGTGCCAGTAGTAAAGTTGTCACTGAAGCTTTCTTT
V gene: TRBV19
clone size: .
D gene: .
J gene: TRBJ1-1

CDR3 protein: CASTGGWTDTQYF
CDR3 DNA: TGCGCCAGCACGGGGGGCTGGACAGATACGCAGTATTTT
V gene: TRBV5-1
clone size: .
D gene: .
J gene: TRBJ2-3

CDR3 protein: CASSLDYYEQYF
CDR3 DNA: TGTGCCAGCAGCTTAGACTACTACGAGCAGTACTTC
V gene: TRBV7-8
clone size: .
D gene: .
J gene: TRBJ2-7

CDR3 protein: CASSSTVGHTGELFF
CDR3 DNA: TGTGCCAGCAGTTCGACAGTAGGTCACACCGGGGAGCTGTTTTTT
V gene: TRBV27
clone size: .
D gene: .
J gene: TRBJ2-2

CDR3 protein: CASSLGTTSYEQYF
CDR3 DNA: TGCGCCAGCAGCTTAGGGACGACCTCCTACGAGCAGTACTTC
V gene: TRBV5-1
clone size: .
D gene: .
J gene: TRBJ2-7

CDR3 protein: CAWSVLTGGEKETQYF
CDR3 DNA: TGTGCCTGGAGTGTACTTACGGGGGGGGAAAAAGAGACCCAGTACTTC
V gene: TRBV30
clone size: once
D gene: TRBD2
J gene: TRBJ2-5

CDR3 protein: CASSLVGRTDEQFF
CDR3 DNA: TGTGCCAGCAGCTTAGTCGGCCGGACTGATGAGCAGTTCTTC
V gene: TRBV7-9
clone size: few
D gene: .
J gene: TRBJ2-1

CDR3 protein: CSVDRGPLGTEAFF
CDR3 DNA: TGCAGCGTTGACCGGGGGCCCTTGGGGACTGAAGCTTTCTTT
V gene: TRBV29-1
clone size: .
D gene: .
J gene: TRBJ1-1

CDR3 protein: CASSLGSSYNEQFF
CDR3 DNA: TGTGCCAGCAGCTTGGGGAGCTCCTACAATGAGCAGTTCTTC
V gene: TRBV5-4
clone size: .
D gene: .
J gene: TRBJ2-1

CDR3 protein: CASSPLGNGELFF
CDR3 DNA: TGCGCCAGCAGCCCCCTGGGTAACGGGGAGCTGTTTTTT
V gene: TRBV4-1
clone size: .
D gene: .
J gene: TRBJ2-2

CDR3 protein: CASSPWGAGNYGYTF
CDR3 DNA: TGTGCCAGCAGCCCGTGGGGGGCGGGCAACTATGGCTACACCTTC
V gene: TRBV5-4
clone size: .
D gene: .
J gene: TRBJ1-2

CDR3 protein: CASSLALNTEAFF
CDR3 DNA: TGTGCCAGCAGCCTTGCCTTGAACACTGAAGCTTTCTTT
V gene: TRBV7-9
clone size: .
D gene: .
J gene: TRBJ1-1

CDR3 protein: CASNDRGGPQHF
CDR3 DNA: TGTGCCAGCAACGACCGGGGGGGGCCCCAGCATTTT
V gene: TRBV6-5
clone size: .
D gene: .
J gene: TRBJ1-5

CDR3 protein: CAISVTGRYIQYF
CDR3 DNA: TGTGCCATCAGTGTGACAGGGAGATACATTCAGTACTTC
V gene: TRBV10-3
clone size: .
D gene: TRBD1
J gene: TRBJ2-4

CDR3 protein: CASSLIGAGDGYGYTF
CDR3 DNA: TGTGCCAGCAGCTTAATCGGGGCGGGGGATGGGTATGGCTACACCTTC
V gene: TRBV7-2
clone size: .
D gene: .
J gene: TRBJ1-2

CDR3 protein: CASSPGADTGELFF
CDR3 DNA: TGTGCCAGCTCACCAGGGGCCGACACCGGGGAGCTGTTTTTT
V gene: TRBV18
clone size: once
D gene: .
J gene: TRBJ2-2

CDR3 protein: CASSQVEDITYEQYF
CDR3 DNA: TGCGCCAGCAGCCAAGTGGAGGACATAACCTACGAGCAGTACTTC
V gene: TRBV4-1
clone size: .
D gene: .
J gene: TRBJ2-7

CDR3 protein: CASSVQARGDYGYTF
CDR3 DNA: TGTGCCAGCAGCGTACAAGCCAGGGGTGACTATGGCTACACCTTC
V gene: TRBV9
clone size: .
D gene: .
J gene: TRBJ1-2

CDR3 protein: CASSYARGFGQETQYF
CDR3 DNA: TGTGCCAGCAGTTACGCGAGAGGGTTTGGGCAAGAGACCCAGTACTTC
V gene: TRBV6-5
clone size: .
D gene: .
J gene: TRBJ2-5

CDR3 protein: CASRREGLGGYTF
CDR3 DNA: TGTGCCAGCAGGAGGGAAGGTCTAGGCGGCTACACCTTC
V gene: TRBV5-6
clone size: .
D gene: .
J gene: TRBJ1-2

CDR3 protein: CASSETGNQPQHF
CDR3 DNA: TGTGCCAGCAGTGAAACAGGGAATCAGCCCCAGCATTTT
V gene: TRBV6-1
clone size: .
D gene: .
J gene: TRBJ1-5

CDR3 protein: CASSLGGAPQEQFF
CDR3 DNA: TGTGCCAGCAGCTTAGGAGGGGCTCCCCAAGAGCAGTTCTTC
V gene: TRBV11-2
clone size: .
D gene: .
J gene: TRBJ2-1

CDR3 protein: CASSEGGDGHYEQYF
CDR3 DNA: TGTGCCAGCAGTGAAGGGGGGGACGGCCACTACGAGCAGTACTTC
V gene: TRBV2
clone size: .
D gene: .
J gene: TRBJ2-7

CDR3 protein: CASRLLTTSGGQRRHNEQFF
CDR3 DNA: TGTGCCAGCAGACTATTAACGACTAGCGGGGGCCAACGTCGGCACAATGAGCAGTTCTTC
V gene: TRBV28
clone size: .
D gene: TRBD2
J gene: TRBJ2-1

CDR3 protein: CSVGSPGANVLTF
CDR3 DNA: TGCAGCGTTGGCAGTCCCGGGGCCAACGTCCTGACTTTC
V gene: TRBV29-1
clone size: once
D gene: .
J gene: TRBJ2-6

CDR3 protein: CASRISGSSYNEQFF
CDR3 DNA: TGTGCCAGCAGAATTAGCGGTAGCTCCTACAATGAGCAGTTCTTC
V gene: TRBV7-8
clone size: .
D gene: .
J gene: TRBJ2-1

CDR3 protein: CAISESNPSVDRGRSYGYTF
CDR3 DNA: TGTGCCATCAGTGAGTCCAACCCCTCTGTCGACCGCGGTAGATCCTATGGCTACACCTTC
V gene: TRBV10-3
clone size: .
D gene: .
J gene: TRBJ1-2

CDR3 protein: CASSEGLNEKLFF
CDR3 DNA: TGTGCCAGCAGTGAGGGCCTTAATGAAAAACTGTTTTTT
V gene: TRBV6-1
clone size: .
D gene: .
J gene: TRBJ1-4